This TCR beta chain was found in a study of shared clonotypes between healthy human individuals. Study findings and constraints: Researchers sampled blood only, noting tissue repertoires likely differ.

TCRdb's table, derived via immunoSEQ multiplex PCR, lists solely in-frame clones and lacks some. The sample includes about 2,200,000 clones, approximately 94% of them seen just once. Germline V CDR1 and CDR2: LGHNA, YSLEER. Between the trimmed V and J ends, which lost 0 bases and 5 bases, there was a span of 24 bases. This CDR3 region has 19 residues. It was CD45RO-negative cells, positively selected for CCR7, that made up naive CD8 cells, with terminally differentiated effector memory CD45RA+ cells excluded. Notes on this clone: The antigen remains undetermined.

This chain connects TRBV4-3 to TRBJ2-3; D possibly corresponds to TRBD1 (5 bases). The sequenced sample consisted of naive CD8+ T cells from PBMCs. The TCR originated in a young man in good health. Some clones in this sample may be carry-over from other donors' samples. The CDR3 nucleotides are TGCGCCAGCAGCCAAGATCCGCCCCACACTAACAACCAGGGAGATACGCAGTATTTT. This translates into CASSQDPPHTNNQGDTQYF.